This T cell receptor (beta chain) was sequenced for a study of cytomegalovirus exposure and HLA in healthy donors. This clone was counted only a few times. PCR employed 60 Vbeta and 13 Jbeta primers. Per the authors' pipeline: An analysis performed later counted 73 million or so unique TCR beta chains (roughly 11 million of them shared). Profiling relied on immunoSEQ multiplex PCR, and the TCRdb table lists in-frame clones only, not all of them. The D gene and trimming were derived from the DNA, and the V and J assignments and clone size from that table. Among over 30,000 clones listed, about 70% were seen once. The CDR3 is 15 residues long. V was pared by 4 bases and J by 2 bases, with 7 bases of the junction left unmatched. The V gene's germline CDR1 is SGHDT and CDR2 YYEEEE.

The sequence derives from a man in his forties in good health and CMV-seropositive. The gene calls are TRBV5-6 and TRBJ2-7, with TRBD1 matching 9 bases. The sequenced material came from PBMCs. In DNA form, the CDR3 reads TGTGCCAGCAGCCACCGGCGGGACAGGGCCTACGAGCAGTACTTC. It is translated as CASSHRRDRAYEQYF. Full variable domain (remainder filled in from reference TRBV5-6 and TRBJ2-7): DAGVTQSPTHLIKTRGQQVTLRCSPKSGHDTVSWYQQALGQGPQFIFQYYEEEERQRGNFPDRFSGHQFPNYSSELNVNALLLGDSALYLCASSHRRDRAYEQYFGPGTRLTVT.